This record concerns one TCR beta chain sequence. This clone was picked up many times. The antigen it binds to is not known. Base-call qualities are not available, and no considerably larger clone is one nucleotide away. No patient had received any treatment before thyroid surgery. The study retrospectively analysed patient clinical samples collected from 2012 to 2018 using T-cell receptor beta sequencing. The data derive from a study of metastatic and nonmetastatic thyroid tumors (dated by TCRdb to 2019 to 2021). For context, the study as a whole: Repertoires from peripheral blood and from tumor or nodule tissue samples of malignant and benign thyroid patients were compared.

The protocol used for the library was PCR. Sequenced on an Illumina HiSeq 4000. High-throughput sequencing was used to profile the CDR3 region of the TCR beta-chain in every patient. On the authors' methods: A classifier to discriminate distant-metastatic papillary thyroid cancer patients was built from CDR3 differences across clinicopathological groups. The Shannon index was used to assess repertoire diversity, and the Morisita-Horn index was used to assess tumor-blood repertoire similarity. TCRdb trimmed public reads at Q25 via fastp, called clones via MiXCR and kept in-frame beta chains. None of the V and J calls come from the authors' own analysis; TCRdb made them. Across this sample there are around 16,000 clones, with roughly 13% seen only once. Approximately 30% of the sample is held by the ten biggest clonotypes. V is pared back by 3 bases and J by 6 bases, with 8 bases lying between the germline termini. As encoded in the germline V gene (reference sequence), CDR1 is SEHNR while CDR2 is FQNEAQ. The CDR3 sequence holds 12 residues, the cysteine and phenylalanine included. Left in the record is the CDR3 DNA by itself, 36 bases read in frame from the first base.

Broad study findings and their caveats: TCR beta diversity was reported as significantly higher in malignant tumors than in benign nodules, in both blood and tumor samples.

Sequenced input: blood. The rearrangement combines TRBV7-9 with TRBJ1-2; a tentative D call is TRBD1 (5 bases match). The receptor's source is a female donor with papillary thyroid cancer or a benign thyroid nodule (not recorded which). Some clones in this sample may be carry-over from other donors' samples. For the CDR3, the sequence is CASSLAGHGYTF. The nucleotide sequence reads TGTGCCAGCAGCTTGGCGGGGCATGGCTACACCTTC.